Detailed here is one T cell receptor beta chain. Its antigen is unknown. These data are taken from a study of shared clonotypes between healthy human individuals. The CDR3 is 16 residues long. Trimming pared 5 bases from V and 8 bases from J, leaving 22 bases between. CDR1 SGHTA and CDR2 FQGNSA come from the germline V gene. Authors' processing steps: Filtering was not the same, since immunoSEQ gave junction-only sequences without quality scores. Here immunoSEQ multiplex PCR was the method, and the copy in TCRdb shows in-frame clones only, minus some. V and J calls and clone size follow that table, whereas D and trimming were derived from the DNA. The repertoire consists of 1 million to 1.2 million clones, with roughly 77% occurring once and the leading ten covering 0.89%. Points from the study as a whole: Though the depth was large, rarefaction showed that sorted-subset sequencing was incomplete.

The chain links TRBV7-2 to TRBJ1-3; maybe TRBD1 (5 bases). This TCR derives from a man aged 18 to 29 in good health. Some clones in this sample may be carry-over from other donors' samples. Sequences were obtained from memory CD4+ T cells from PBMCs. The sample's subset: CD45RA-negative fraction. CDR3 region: CASSPAPGPRAHTIYF. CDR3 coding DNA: TGTGCCAGCAGCCCGGCCCCGGGACCAAGGGCACACACCATATATTTT.